Listed below are T cell receptor beta chains from one sample, sequenced in a study of memory CD4+ T cells and cytomegalovirus serostatus. Repertoires were generated with immunoSEQ multiplex PCR, while TCRdb's copy carries only in-frame clones and drops some. The sample yields over 40,000 clones, roughly 79% seen once. Sequencing was carried out using memory CD4+ T cells from blood. These TCRs come from an adult in good health and CMV-seronegative. CDR3s include the opening cysteine and the closing phenylalanine or tryptophan. A D gene is named only where the DNA matches it firmly. Size values are once, few and many counts, or a class for expanded clones, and some rows have none.

CDR3 DNA: TGCAGCGTAGCCGGGTCTGCAACTAATGAAAAACTGTTTTTT; CDR3 protein: CSVAGSATNEKLFF; V gene: TRBV29-1; J gene: TRBJ1-4; D gene: .; clone size: .; CDR3 length: 14
CDR3 DNA: TGTGCCAGCAGTCCCCTCCTCCTGACAGGTAATCTGGGGAATCAGCCCCAGCATTTT; CDR3 protein: CASSPLLLTGNLGNQPQHF; V gene: TRBV28; J gene: TRBJ1-5; D gene: .; clone size: .; CDR3 length: 19
CDR3 DNA: TGTGCCACCAGGGGAACAACTGAAGCTTTCTTT; CDR3 protein: CATRGTTEAFF; V gene: TRBV15; J gene: TRBJ1-1; D gene: .; clone size: once; CDR3 length: 11
CDR3 DNA: TGTGCTAGTGGTACCGACAGTGCTCGTGGAAACACCATATATTTT; CDR3 protein: CASGTDSARGNTIYF; V gene: TRBV12-5; J gene: TRBJ1-3; D gene: .; clone size: .; CDR3 length: 15
CDR3 DNA: TGTGCCAGCAGCCCCCGCGAACTTGAAGCTTTCTTT; CDR3 protein: CASSPRELEAFF; V gene: TRBV7-9; J gene: TRBJ1-1; D gene: .; clone size: .; CDR3 length: 12
CDR3 DNA: TGTGCCAGCAGGGGGGAAAGAACCCATCAGCCCCAGCATTTT; CDR3 protein: CASRGERTHQPQHF; V gene: TRBV6-1; J gene: TRBJ1-5; D gene: .; clone size: .; CDR3 length: 14
CDR3 DNA: TGTGCCAGCAGCTTAGAAGGGGGGGCTTACAATGAGCAGTTCTTC; CDR3 protein: CASSLEGGAYNEQFF; V gene: TRBV7-9; J gene: TRBJ2-1; D gene: .; clone size: .; CDR3 length: 15
CDR3 DNA: TGTGCCAGCAGCTTACTTCAGGGACAGTCGAAGACCCAGTACTTC; CDR3 protein: CASSLLQGQSKTQYF; V gene: TRBV7-2; J gene: TRBJ2-5; D gene: TRBD1; clone size: .; CDR3 length: 15
CDR3 DNA: TGTGCCAGTAGTACCACCGGGACAGGGCCCGAGCAGTACTTC; CDR3 protein: CASSTTGTGPEQYF; V gene: TRBV19; J gene: TRBJ2-7; D gene: TRBD1; clone size: .; CDR3 length: 14
CDR3 DNA: TGTGCCAGCAGTTTATCGATCACGAGCAGGTACTCCTACGAGCAGTACTTC; CDR3 protein: CASSLSITSRYSYEQYF; V gene: TRBV27; J gene: TRBJ2-7; D gene: .; clone size: .; CDR3 length: 17
CDR3 DNA: TGTGCCAGTAGTAGACAGGGGGGAAAGAACACTGAAGCTTTCTTT; CDR3 protein: CASSRQGGKNTEAFF; V gene: TRBV19; J gene: TRBJ1-1; D gene: TRBD1; clone size: .; CDR3 length: 15
CDR3 DNA: TGTGCCAGCCGCGGACAGGAGGTTAGGACTGAAGCTTTCTTT; CDR3 protein: CASRGQEVRTEAFF; V gene: TRBV21-1; J gene: TRBJ1-1; D gene: .; clone size: once; CDR3 length: 14
CDR3 DNA: TGTGCCAGCAGCTATTCCCCCTTGGGGGCCCAGTACTTC; CDR3 protein: CASSYSPLGAQYF; V gene: TRBV11-2; J gene: TRBJ2-5; D gene: .; clone size: .; CDR3 length: 13
CDR3 DNA: TGCGCCAGCAGCCAAGATTTTCCCGAGGCCAAAAACATTCAGTACTTC; CDR3 protein: CASSQDFPEAKNIQYF; V gene: TRBV4-1; J gene: TRBJ2-4; D gene: .; clone size: .; CDR3 length: 16
CDR3 DNA: TGCGCCAGCAGCTTGGCCCCGGGGGCGCAGACCCAGTACTTC; CDR3 protein: CASSLAPGAQTQYF; V gene: TRBV5-1; J gene: TRBJ2-5; D gene: .; clone size: few; CDR3 length: 14
CDR3 DNA: TGTGCCAGCAGCATGGGACAGAACAGGAACACTGAAGCTTTCTTT; CDR3 protein: CASSMGQNRNTEAFF; V gene: TRBV5-4; J gene: TRBJ1-1; D gene: TRBD1; clone size: .; CDR3 length: 15
CDR3 DNA: TGTGCCAGCAGCGTAATCGGGGTAGGTGAGCAGTTCTTC; CDR3 protein: CASSVIGVGEQFF; V gene: TRBV9; J gene: TRBJ2-1; D gene: .; clone size: .; CDR3 length: 13
CDR3 DNA: TGTGCCAGCAGTTACTCCGGGCATACTGAAGCTTTCTTT; CDR3 protein: CASSYSGHTEAFF; V gene: TRBV6-6; J gene: TRBJ1-1; D gene: .; clone size: .; CDR3 length: 13
CDR3 DNA: TGTGCCAGCAGCCTCGGGGGTGCCTCCTACAATGAGCAGTTCTTC; CDR3 protein: CASSLGGASYNEQFF; V gene: TRBV5-8; J gene: TRBJ2-1; D gene: .; clone size: once; CDR3 length: 15
CDR3 DNA: TGTGCCAGCAGCCCGACACCCAAAAGGCTGAACACTGAAGCTTTCTTT; CDR3 protein: CASSPTPKRLNTEAFF; V gene: TRBV5-4; J gene: TRBJ1-1; D gene: .; clone size: once; CDR3 length: 16
CDR3 DNA: TGTGCCAGCAGCCGGGGCCTTAGGGACACTGAAGCTTTCTTT; CDR3 protein: CASSRGLRDTEAFF; V gene: TRBV7-9; J gene: TRBJ1-1; D gene: .; clone size: .; CDR3 length: 14
CDR3 DNA: TGCGCCAGCAGCCAAGGACTACTAGCGGGGGCCTCAAGGGATACGCAGTATTTT; CDR3 protein: CASSQGLLAGASRDTQYF; V gene: TRBV4-1; J gene: TRBJ2-3; D gene: TRBD2; clone size: .; CDR3 length: 18
CDR3 DNA: TGTGCCAGCAGCTTTCTCGGGCAGGGCCAAGAGACCCAGTACTTC; CDR3 protein: CASSFLGQGQETQYF; V gene: TRBV5-4; J gene: TRBJ2-5; D gene: .; clone size: once; CDR3 length: 15
CDR3 DNA: TGTGCCAGCACCTTGGACAGCCGGCTTGGGGCTTTCTTT; CDR3 protein: CASTLDSRLGAFF; V gene: TRBV5-4; J gene: TRBJ1-1; D gene: .; clone size: .; CDR3 length: 13
CDR3 DNA: TGTGCCAGTAGTAATCGTGTGCTAACGCGCGGCGCTTTCTTT; CDR3 protein: CASSNRVLTRGAFF; V gene: TRBV19; J gene: TRBJ1-1; D gene: .; clone size: medium-sized; CDR3 length: 14
CDR3 DNA: TGTGCCAGCAGCTTTAGTACCTCTTCAGGGTTTTGGACCACCGGGGAGCTGTTTTTT; CDR3 protein: CASSFSTSSGFWTTGELFF; V gene: TRBV13; J gene: TRBJ2-2; D gene: .; clone size: .; CDR3 length: 19
CDR3 DNA: TGCAGCGTTGTAGGGGGGGATGGCTACACCTTC; CDR3 protein: CSVVGGDGYTF; V gene: TRBV29-1; J gene: TRBJ1-2; D gene: .; clone size: .; CDR3 length: 11
CDR3 DNA: TGTGCCAGCAGCTCCGTGGGAAACACCATATATTTT; CDR3 protein: CASSSVGNTIYF; V gene: TRBV5-5; J gene: TRBJ1-3; D gene: .; clone size: .; CDR3 length: 12
CDR3 DNA: TGCGCCAGCAGCGGTCCGACGCAGAACACTGAAGCTTTCTTT; CDR3 protein: CASSGPTQNTEAFF; V gene: TRBV4-1; J gene: TRBJ1-1; D gene: .; clone size: once; CDR3 length: 14
CDR3 DNA: TGTGCCACCAGCAGAGAACAGGGGGCATCAAAAAACATTCAGTACTTC; CDR3 protein: CATSREQGASKNIQYF; V gene: TRBV15; J gene: TRBJ2-4; D gene: TRBD1; clone size: .; CDR3 length: 16
CDR3 DNA: TGTGCCATCAGTCTAGAGAGCACAGATACGCAGTATTTT; CDR3 protein: CAISLESTDTQYF; V gene: TRBV10-3; J gene: TRBJ2-3; D gene: .; clone size: .; CDR3 length: 13
CDR3 DNA: TGTGCCAGCAGTAAACAGGCGAACACCGGGGAGCTGTTTTTT; CDR3 protein: CASSKQANTGELFF; V gene: TRBV7-9; J gene: TRBJ2-2; D gene: .; clone size: few; CDR3 length: 14
CDR3 DNA: TGTGCCAGCAGTTTTAAAGGTCAGCCCCAGCATTTT; CDR3 protein: CASSFKGQPQHF; V gene: TRBV6-6; J gene: TRBJ1-5; D gene: .; clone size: .; CDR3 length: 12
CDR3 DNA: TGTGCCAGCAGCTTAGCCACGGACAGGGAGGATGCTTTCTTT; CDR3 protein: CASSLATDREDAFF; V gene: TRBV7-2; J gene: TRBJ1-1; D gene: TRBD1; clone size: .; CDR3 length: 14
CDR3 DNA: TGTGCCAGCAGGATACGAGGGGGCTCTGGAAACACCATATATTTT; CDR3 protein: CASRIRGGSGNTIYF; V gene: TRBV7-9; J gene: TRBJ1-3; D gene: .; clone size: once; CDR3 length: 15
CDR3 DNA: TGCGCCAGCAGTAACGGGCGCCGTGGGTACACTGAAGCTTTCTTT; CDR3 protein: CASSNGRRGYTEAFF; V gene: TRBV10-2; J gene: TRBJ1-1; D gene: .; clone size: .; CDR3 length: 15
CDR3 DNA: TGTGCCTGGAGTGGAGGACAGGCAGAGAGAGAGACCCAGTACTTC; CDR3 protein: CAWSGGQAERETQYF; V gene: TRBV30; J gene: TRBJ2-5; D gene: TRBD1; clone size: .; CDR3 length: 15
CDR3 DNA: TGTGCCAGCTCACCACTCGGGGGGAGCAATCAGCCCCAGCATTTT; CDR3 protein: CASSPLGGSNQPQHF; V gene: TRBV18; J gene: TRBJ1-5; D gene: .; clone size: .; CDR3 length: 15
CDR3 DNA: TGTGCCAGCAGTTGGGACCGAGACAACGTCCTGACTTTC; CDR3 protein: CASSWDRDNVLTF; V gene: TRBV5-4; J gene: TRBJ2-6; D gene: .; clone size: .; CDR3 length: 13
CDR3 DNA: TGTGCCAGCACAACAGGGGGCTACGAGCAGTACTTC; CDR3 protein: CASTTGGYEQYF; V gene: TRBV7-9; J gene: TRBJ2-7; D gene: TRBD1; clone size: once; CDR3 length: 12
CDR3 DNA: TGTGCCAGCAGTTACCTCCGGTCCAAAGAGACCCAGTACTTC; CDR3 protein: CASSYLRSKETQYF; V gene: TRBV6-5; J gene: TRBJ2-5; D gene: .; clone size: .; CDR3 length: 14
CDR3 DNA: TGTGCCAGCAGTGGTATCGGGACAGGGAGTTCACCCCTCCACTTT; CDR3 protein: CASSGIGTGSSPLHF; V gene: TRBV6-1; J gene: TRBJ1-6; D gene: TRBD1; clone size: .; CDR3 length: 15
CDR3 DNA: TGTGCCTGGAGTCCGACTGTATATAGCAATCAGCCCCAGCATTTT; CDR3 protein: CAWSPTVYSNQPQHF; V gene: TRBV30; J gene: TRBJ1-5; D gene: .; clone size: .; CDR3 length: 15
CDR3 DNA: TGCGCCAGCAAGCGAGCAACTAATGAAAAACTGTTTTTT; CDR3 protein: CASKRATNEKLFF; V gene: TRBV5-1; J gene: TRBJ1-4; D gene: .; clone size: once; CDR3 length: 13
CDR3 DNA: TGCAGCGTCCACTTCCAGGACAGGCCCAAAAACATTCAGTACTTC; CDR3 protein: CSVHFQDRPKNIQYF; V gene: TRBV29-1; J gene: TRBJ2-4; D gene: TRBD1; clone size: .; CDR3 length: 15
CDR3 DNA: TGTGCCAGCAGTTACGGCGCTGGAGGGAATGAAAAACTGTTTTTT; CDR3 protein: CASSYGAGGNEKLFF; V gene: TRBV6-5; J gene: TRBJ1-4; D gene: .; clone size: once; CDR3 length: 15
CDR3 DNA: TGTGCCAGCAGTTTCAGGGGGGGTGGCTACACCTTC; CDR3 protein: CASSFRGGGYTF; V gene: TRBV28; J gene: TRBJ1-2; D gene: TRBD1; clone size: .; CDR3 length: 12
CDR3 DNA: TGTGCCAGCAGAGGACTAGGAGTCTACAATGAGCAGTTCTTC; CDR3 protein: CASRGLGVYNEQFF; V gene: TRBV6-5; J gene: TRBJ2-1; D gene: TRBD2; clone size: .; CDR3 length: 14
CDR3 DNA: TGTGCCAGCAGTGCGACTAGCGGGGGGTACGGGGAGCTGTTTTTT; CDR3 protein: CASSATSGGYGELFF; V gene: TRBV2; J gene: TRBJ2-2; D gene: TRBD2; clone size: .; CDR3 length: 15
CDR3 DNA: TGCAGCTCTCACCCAATCCCATCAACAGGGAACGAGCAGTACTTC; CDR3 protein: CSSHPIPSTGNEQYF; V gene: TRBV29-1; J gene: TRBJ2-7; D gene: .; clone size: once; CDR3 length: 15
CDR3 DNA: TGTGCCAGTAGTTCTCTACGAACTGGGGCTGGGACCGGGGAGCTGTTTTTT; CDR3 protein: CASSSLRTGAGTGELFF; V gene: TRBV19; J gene: TRBJ2-2; D gene: .; clone size: .; CDR3 length: 17
CDR3 DNA: TGTGCCAGCAGTTCGGGGGGGGGACAGGAGTCTACTGAAGCTTTCTTT; CDR3 protein: CASSSGGGQESTEAFF; V gene: TRBV9; J gene: TRBJ1-1; D gene: TRBD1; clone size: .; CDR3 length: 16
CDR3 DNA: TGTGCCAGCAGCCCCAGCGGGGGGTCCACAGATACGCAGTATTTT; CDR3 protein: CASSPSGGSTDTQYF; V gene: TRBV13; J gene: TRBJ2-3; D gene: TRBD2; clone size: .; CDR3 length: 15
CDR3 DNA: TGTGCCAGCGGGGCTGACTCTGGAAACACCATATATTTT; CDR3 protein: CASGADSGNTIYF; V gene: TRBV27; J gene: TRBJ1-3; D gene: .; clone size: .; CDR3 length: 13
CDR3 DNA: TGCGCCAGCAGTGATTGGGGACGGAACTATGGCTACACCTTC; CDR3 protein: CASSDWGRNYGYTF; V gene: TRBV10-2; J gene: TRBJ1-2; D gene: .; clone size: once; CDR3 length: 14
CDR3 DNA: TGTGCCAGCAGTGCTATTGGGGGCCGGGAGCAGTACTTC; CDR3 protein: CASSAIGGREQYF; V gene: TRBV2; J gene: TRBJ2-7; D gene: .; clone size: medium-sized; CDR3 length: 13
CDR3 DNA: TGTGCCAGCAGGGACAGGGAGGACGAGCAGTACTTC; CDR3 protein: CASRDREDEQYF; V gene: TRBV6-5; J gene: TRBJ2-7; D gene: TRBD1; clone size: few; CDR3 length: 12